This T cell receptor (beta chain) was recovered during a study of T cell changes during pregnancy in multiple sclerosis. Profiling relied on immunoSEQ multiplex PCR, and the TCRdb table lists in-frame clones only, not all of them. There are around 62,000 clones in the sample; approximately 90% occur only once, and roughly 2.7% lies in the top ten. The CDR3 covers 15 residues. Trimming took 3 bases from V and 1 from J; bases not matched to a gene: 1. In germline, CDR1 is MGHDK, CDR2 SYGVNS. The sequence came from a female donor with multiple sclerosis, enrolled in a pregnancy study. The genes are TRBV25-1 and TRBJ2-2; TRBD2 agrees at 8 bases. The specimen comprised peripheral blood, sampled in the first trimester of pregnancy. CDR3 protein: CASSESGGNTGELFF. Written as DNA, the CDR3 is TGTGCCAGCAGTGAGAGCGGGGGGAACACCGGGGAGCTGTTTTTT.